A single sample gave rise to the 5 T cell receptor beta chains below, sequenced in a study of blood T cell repertoires in COVID-19. Here immunoSEQ multiplex PCR was the method, and the copy in TCRdb shows in-frame clones only, minus some. Altogether 150,000 or so clones are present, under 85% being singletons, with the ten largest covering 0.63%. Sequenced input: peripheral blood. The receptors come from a man aged 60-69 years with COVID-19, enrolled during active disease.

The rearrangement links TRBV29-1 to TRBJ2-3; D gene ambiguous. V gave up 5 bases and J gave up 0 bases, with 12 bases separating them. The germline gives CDR1 SQVTM, CDR2 ANQGSEA. The CDR3 has 14 residues. CDR3 coding DNA: TGCAGCGTTAAGAGATCCTCTAGCACAGATACGCAGTATTTT. Protein product: CSVKRSSSTDTQYF.

The genes are TRBV2 and TRBJ1-5, with D perhaps TRBD1 (6 bases). V was trimmed by 6 bases and J by 2 bases, leaving 11 bases between them. The CDR3 extends over 14 amino acids. CDR1 is SNHLY and CDR2 is FYNNEI in the germline V gene. Written as DNA, the CDR3 is TGTGCCAGCAGCACACAGGGAGGCAATCAGCCCCAGCATTTT. Translating it yields CASSTQGGNQPQHF.

The chain has TRBV9 and TRBJ2-2, with D perhaps TRBD1 (5 bases). Trimming removed 5 bases from V and 7 bases from J, with 12 bases in between. CDR3 length: 13 residues. Germline V gene data show CDR1 as SGDLS and CDR2 as YYNGEE. CDR3 sequence: CASSRRGLGELFF. CDR3 nucleotides: TGTGCCAGCAGTCGAAGGGGCCTCGGGGAGCTGTTTTTT.

This CDR3 reads CATSEGTPGGFTDTQYF. CDR3 in DNA: TGTGCCACCAGTGAAGGGACCCCGGGGGGGTTCACAGATACGCAGTATTTT. The chain combines TRBV24-1 with TRBJ2-3; 8 bases are a match to TRBD2. The CDR3 loop spans 17 amino acids. The V gene's germline CDR1 is KGHDR and CDR2 SFDVKD. The V segment lost 4 bases and the J segment 2 bases; nucleotides outside the gene matches: 10.

V gene TRBV11-2 combines with J gene TRBJ2-2; TRBD2 agrees at 8 bases. Looked up from germline, CDR1 is SGHAT and CDR2 is FQNNGV. CDR3 length: 16 amino acids. V shed 0 bases and J 1 base; nucleotides not matched to a gene: 1. The CDR3 spells CASSLEAGGNTGELFF. In DNA form, the CDR3 reads TGTGCCAGCAGCTTAGAGGCGGGGGGGAACACCGGGGAGCTGTTTTTT.